This is a list of T cell receptor beta chains from one sample in a study of T cells in Graves' hyperthyroidism and ophthalmopathy. Using its own MiXCR run on the multiplex PCR reads, TCRdb lists one record per CDR3 protein. The sample lists 700,000 or so distinct CDR3 sequences; about a sixth were seen once. The sequenced sample consisted of blood. These receptors were collected from a man between 18 and 35 years old with Graves' hyperthyroidism. Both conserved end residues are part of each CDR3. Fields, in order: D gene, J gene, V gene, clone size, CDR3 DNA, CDR3 protein. The D gene is left open where the match is weak. Size tells how often a clone was seen (once, few, many) or the class of an expanded clone, and some rows leave it out.

d_gene: TRBD1
j_gene: TRBJ2-3
v_gene: TRBV6-2/TRBV6-3
abundance: -
CDR3nt: TGTGCCAGCAGTTGGCCGGGACAGCGCACAGATACGCAGTATTTT
CDR3aa: CASSWPGQRTDTQYF

d_gene: TRBD1
j_gene: TRBJ1-2
v_gene: TRBV19
abundance: -
CDR3nt: TGTGCCAGTAGTACCAGGGGGGCCAGCTATGGCTACACCTTC
CDR3aa: CASSTRGASYGYTF

d_gene: -
j_gene: TRBJ1-1
v_gene: TRBV2
abundance: few
CDR3nt: TGTGCCAGCAGTTGGCAGGTAACTGAAGCTTTCTTT
CDR3aa: CASSWQVTEAFF

d_gene: -
j_gene: TRBJ1-4
v_gene: TRBV20-1
abundance: -
CDR3nt: TGCAGTGCTAGTTGGGACTTGGAAGAAAAACTGTTTTTT
CDR3aa: CSASWDLEEKLFF

d_gene: TRBD1
j_gene: TRBJ1-1
v_gene: TRBV30
abundance: few
CDR3nt: TGTGCCTGGGCCCGGGACAGGGGGTGGGACACTGAAGCTTTCTTT
CDR3aa: CAWARDRGWDTEAFF

d_gene: TRBD2
j_gene: TRBJ2-5
v_gene: TRBV28
abundance: few
CDR3nt: TGTGCCAGCATCGTCGCGGGATTAGCGGGAGGGCCCAGGGAGACCCAGTACTTC
CDR3aa: CASIVAGLAGGPRETQYF

d_gene: -
j_gene: TRBJ2-2
v_gene: TRBV6-1
abundance: -
CDR3nt: TGTGCCAGCAGTCGGCGTTTGAACACCGGGGAGCTGTTTTTT
CDR3aa: CASSRRLNTGELFF

d_gene: TRBD2
j_gene: TRBJ2-3
v_gene: TRBV30
abundance: many
CDR3nt: TGTGCCTGGAGTACGGGACTAGCGGGGACAGATACGCAGTATTTT
CDR3aa: CAWSTGLAGTDTQYF

d_gene: -
j_gene: TRBJ2-5
v_gene: TRBV6-1
abundance: many
CDR3nt: TGTGCCAGCACACCAACGGGACAAGAGACCCAGTACTTC
CDR3aa: CASTPTGQETQYF

d_gene: -
j_gene: TRBJ2-5
v_gene: TRBV7-2
abundance: -
CDR3nt: TGTGCCAGCAGCTTATTGTATGGTGAGGTAGAGGGCCAGTACTTC
CDR3aa: CASSLLYGEVEGQYF

d_gene: -
j_gene: TRBJ2-3
v_gene: TRBV5-6
abundance: few
CDR3nt: TGTGCCAGCAGCTTAGCCCACAGTTACTTCACAGATACGCAGTATTTT
CDR3aa: CASSLAHSYFTDTQYF

d_gene: -
j_gene: TRBJ1-5
v_gene: TRBV3-1
abundance: -
CDR3nt: TGTGCCAGCAGCCCGACACGGAATAGCAATCAGCCCCAGCATTTT
CDR3aa: CASSPTRNSNQPQHF

d_gene: TRBD2
j_gene: TRBJ2-5
v_gene: TRBV6-2/TRBV6-3
abundance: many
CDR3nt: TGTGCCAGCAGTTCACCTCGCGGGAGTAAGGCAGAGACCCAGTACTTC
CDR3aa: CASSSPRGSKAETQYF

d_gene: -
j_gene: TRBJ2-1
v_gene: TRBV5-1
abundance: many
CDR3nt: TGCGCCAGCAGCTTAACGCTAGCAGATAACAATGAGCAGTTCTTC
CDR3aa: CASSLTLADNNEQFF

d_gene: -
j_gene: TRBJ2-7
v_gene: TRBV28
abundance: many
CDR3nt: TGTGCCAGCAGTTTCCCCCGACGCAGAGGATCGGGCGAGCAGTACTTC
CDR3aa: CASSFPRRRGSGEQYF

d_gene: -
j_gene: TRBJ2-2
v_gene: TRBV11-3
abundance: many
CDR3nt: TGTGCCAGCAGCTCTCGGGGGCAGGACACCGGGGAGCTGTTTTTT
CDR3aa: CASSSRGQDTGELFF

d_gene: TRBD2
j_gene: TRBJ2-7
v_gene: TRBV2
abundance: many
CDR3nt: TGTGCCAGCACTACCGGACTAGCGGGGACCTACGAGCAGTACTTC
CDR3aa: CASTTGLAGTYEQYF